This T cell receptor beta chain emerged from a study of blood T cells in healthy people across ages. Study details: Researchers report that template switching captured about one barcoded beta molecule per two T cells.

The authors ran a second PCR of roughly 6 to 12 cycles using a sample-barcoded 5' primer and a J-beta primer mix. TCRdb processed the 5' RACE reads anew with MiXCR; each CDR3 protein has one entry. Among around 800,000 distinct CDR3 sequences listed, approximately 24% were seen once. Findings and limits, study-wide: Donors of long life had a larger count of naive CD4+ cells and greater diversity than aged donors.

This clonotype turned up a few times. Its antigen is as yet unknown. The germline gives CDR1 SGHRS, CDR2 YFSETQ. This CDR3 contains 14 residues. Trimming removed 0 bases at V and 5 bases at J, with 11 bases between. These data also featured in a second study, about T cells of mothers and their children. From that second work: Sequencing revealed no T cell clones that were persistent and microchimeric.

The V call is TRBV5-1, the J call TRBJ1-1; TRBD1 is a possible D gene (5 bases). The receptor was isolated from a boy younger than 18 in good health. What was sequenced was blood. CDR3 region: CASSLAWGETEAFF. Written as DNA, the CDR3 is TGCGCCAGCAGCTTGGCCTGGGGGGAAACTGAAGCTTTCTTT.